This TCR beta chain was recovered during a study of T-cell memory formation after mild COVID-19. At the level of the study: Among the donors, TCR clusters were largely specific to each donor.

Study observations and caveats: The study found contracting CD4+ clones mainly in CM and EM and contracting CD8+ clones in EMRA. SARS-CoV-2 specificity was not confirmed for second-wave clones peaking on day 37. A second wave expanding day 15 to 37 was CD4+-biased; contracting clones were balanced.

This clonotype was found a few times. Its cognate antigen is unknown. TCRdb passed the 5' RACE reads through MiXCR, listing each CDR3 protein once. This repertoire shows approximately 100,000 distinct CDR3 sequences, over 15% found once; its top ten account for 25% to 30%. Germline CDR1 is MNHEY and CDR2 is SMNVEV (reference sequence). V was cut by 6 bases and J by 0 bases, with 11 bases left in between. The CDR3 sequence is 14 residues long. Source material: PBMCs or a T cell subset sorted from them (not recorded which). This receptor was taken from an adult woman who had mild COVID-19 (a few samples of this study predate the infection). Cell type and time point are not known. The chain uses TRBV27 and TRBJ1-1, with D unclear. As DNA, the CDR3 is TGTGCCAGCAGAGTATTGGGGTTGAACACTGAAGCTTTCTTT. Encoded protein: CASRVLGLNTEAFF.